The clone carrying this TCR beta chain was found many times. V dropped 1 base and J dropped 9 bases, with 12 bases sitting between them. Germline lookup yields CDR1 SGHTA and CDR2 FQGNSA. The length of the CDR3 is 13 residues. This specimen belongs to a study of T cells after yellow fever vaccination. The study made its TCR cDNA through 5'RACE template switching. That step introduced a universal primer site along with UMIs. TCRdb ran MiXCR on the 5' RACE reads and lists one entry per CDR3 protein. The sample yields 230,000 or so distinct CDR3 sequences, roughly 6.2% seen once. The sample consisted of CD4+ T cells sorted from PBMCs, taken on the day of the yellow fever booster vaccination. The gene calls are TRBV7-2 and TRBJ1-1; D gene ambiguous. This receptor was taken from a man aged 25 to 45 who received the YFV17D yellow fever vaccine. CDR3 in amino acids: CASSLDQSTQAFF. The DNA of the CDR3 is TGTGCCAGCAGCTTAGACCAGTCCACGCAAGCTTTCTTT.